This TCR beta chain was identified during a study of blood T cell repertoires in COVID-19. About the research overall: COVID-19 samples from acute and convalescent phases originated in the United States, Italy and Spain. PBMCs, B-cell-depleted T cells, or T cells were the source of the cDNA or gDNA that made up the material.

The V gene lost 1 base and the J gene lost 2 bases, with 14 bases spanning the gap. The germline V gene has CDR1 LNHNV and CDR2 YYDKDF (reference sequence). CDR3 length equals 16 residues. Methods used by the authors: Quantification of nucleated cells was approximated via reference gene primer amplification. Repertoires were generated with immunoSEQ multiplex PCR, while TCRdb's copy carries only in-frame clones and drops some. The V and J calls and clone size are taken from that table; D and trimming were inferred from the DNA. Among 90,000 to 120,000 clones, approximately 88% were seen once, and the ten largest hold 6.8%. This clone appeared a few times.

The TCR sequence derives from a man aged 50 to 60 with active or convalescent COVID-19. This sequence joins TRBV15 and TRBJ1-2; tentatively, D is TRBD1 (6 bases). The sample comprised peripheral blood. The CDR3 bases are TGTGCCACCAGCAGAGGAAGGCAGGGGCAGAACTATGGCTACACCTTC. Translation: CATSRGRQGQNYGYTF.